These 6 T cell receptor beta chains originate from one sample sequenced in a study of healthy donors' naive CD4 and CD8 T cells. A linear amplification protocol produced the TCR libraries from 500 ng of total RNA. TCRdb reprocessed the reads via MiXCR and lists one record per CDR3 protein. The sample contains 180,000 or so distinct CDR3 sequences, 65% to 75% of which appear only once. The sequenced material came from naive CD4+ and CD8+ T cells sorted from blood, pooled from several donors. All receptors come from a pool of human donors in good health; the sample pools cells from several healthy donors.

CDR3 bases: TGTGCCAGCAGCTTATGGGGGACAGGTCAAGAGACCCAGTACTTC. This codes for CASSLWGTGQETQYF. V gene TRBV7-8 combines with J gene TRBJ2-5, with 8 bases aligning to TRBD1. Germline CDR1 and CDR2: SGHVS and FQNEAQ. With V trimmed by 2 bases and J by 2 bases, 4 bases remained unmatched. This CDR3 is built from 15 residues.

CDR3 residues: CSVDTGDGYTF. DNA for the CDR3: TGCAGCGTTGATACTGGAGATGGCTACACCTTC. The chain is built from TRBV29-1 and TRBJ1-2; D is unresolved. The germline V gene encodes CDR1 SQVTM and CDR2 ANQGSEA. The CDR3 contains 11 residues. Trimming pared 3 bases from V and 6 bases from J, leaving 8 bases between.

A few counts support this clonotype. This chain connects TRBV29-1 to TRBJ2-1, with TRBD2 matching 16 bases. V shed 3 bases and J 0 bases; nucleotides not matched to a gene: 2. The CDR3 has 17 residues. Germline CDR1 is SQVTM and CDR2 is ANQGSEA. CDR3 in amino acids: CSVEGLAGGSSYNEQFF. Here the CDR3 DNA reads TGCAGCGTTGAGGGACTAGCGGGAGGGAGCTCCTACAATGAGCAGTTCTTC.

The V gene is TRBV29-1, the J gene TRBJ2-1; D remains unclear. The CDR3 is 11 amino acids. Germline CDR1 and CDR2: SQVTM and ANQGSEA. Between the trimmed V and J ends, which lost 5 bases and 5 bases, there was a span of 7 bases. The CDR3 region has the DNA TGCAGCGTTTTGGACGACAATGAGCAGTTCTTC. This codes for CSVLDDNEQFF.

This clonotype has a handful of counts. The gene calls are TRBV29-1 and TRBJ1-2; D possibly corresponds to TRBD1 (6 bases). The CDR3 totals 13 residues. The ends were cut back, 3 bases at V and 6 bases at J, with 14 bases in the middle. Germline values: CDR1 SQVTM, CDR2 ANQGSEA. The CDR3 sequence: CSVEGQGSNGYTF. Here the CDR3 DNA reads TGCAGCGTTGAGGGGCAGGGGTCTAATGGCTACACCTTC.

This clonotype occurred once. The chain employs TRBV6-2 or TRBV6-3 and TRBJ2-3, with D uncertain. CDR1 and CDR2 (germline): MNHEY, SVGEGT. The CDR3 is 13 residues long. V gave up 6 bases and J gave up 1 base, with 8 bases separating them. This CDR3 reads CASRNRGTDTQYF. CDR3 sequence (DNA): TGTGCCAGCAGAAACAGAGGCACAGATACGCAGTATTTT.